These 17 T cell receptor beta chains were sequenced from one sample in a study of a mutant IDH1 vaccine in newly diagnosed glioma. Sequencing was performed with immunoSEQ multiplex PCR; in TCRdb, only in-frame clones are kept and a portion is missing. The data hold about 46,000 clones, with approximately 84% observed a single time. Time point reported: week 47, end of study. In every dose of vaccine, 300 ug of mutant IDH1 20-mer peptide was given alongside topical imiquimod. Their recognized antigens are unknown. The sample consisted of PBMCs, taken from a glioma patient whose treatment included an IDH1 peptide vaccine. The receptors stem from a woman aged 25 to 45 with glioma. Some clones in this sample may be carry-over from other donors' samples.

The V gene is TRBV11-2, the J gene TRBJ1-2, with 7 bases aligning to TRBD1. J lost 6 bases, V lost 4 bases, and 8 bases had no gene match. Germline loops: CDR1 SGHAT, CDR2 FQNNGV. CDR3 size: 14 residues. In nucleotides, the CDR3 is TGTGCCAGCAGCTGGACAGGTGGTGGTCATGGCTACACCTTC. Its protein is CASSWTGGGHGYTF.

This chain joins TRBV5-4 and TRBJ1-2; the D gene is possibly TRBD1 (6 bases). V shed 3 bases and J shed 4 bases, with 16 bases lying between them. Germline V gene sequence: CDR1 SGHNT, CDR2 YYREEE (reference sequence). The CDR3 is 15 amino acids. The CDR3 DNA follows: TGTGCCAGCAGCTCCGCCGGGGGGCTTGTCTATGGCTACACCTTC. Residues: CASSSAGGLVYGYTF.

The chain has TRBV25-1 and TRBJ2-1, with D possibly TRBD2 on 5 matching bases. V was cut by 10 bases and J by 7 bases, with 17 bases left in between. The length of the CDR3 is 13 residues. CDR1 and CDR2 from the germline V gene are MGHDK and SYGVNS. CDR3 in amino acids: CATRRGEWNEQFF. Written as DNA, the CDR3 is TGTGCCACCCGCCGGGGAGAGTGGAATGAGCAGTTCTTC.

In its sample, this clone was seen once. CDR3 sequence reads: CASSVIGGLSNQPQHF. The DNA of the CDR3 is TGTGCCAGCAGCGTAATTGGGGGATTGAGCAATCAGCCCCAGCATTTT. This chain connects TRBV7-8 to TRBJ1-5; possibly TRBD1 for D (5 bases). Per germline, CDR1 SGHVS and CDR2 FQNEAQ. V lost 5 bases, J lost 1 base, and 15 bases lay in between. The CDR3 contains 16 residues.

The chain is built from TRBV2 and TRBJ1-4; 10 nucleotides line up with TRBD1. V shed 0 bases, J shed 9 bases, and the junction held 10 bases outside the gene matches. Germline V gene sequence: CDR1 SNHLY, CDR2 FYNNEI. The CDR3 length is 17 residues. CDR3: CASSEALQRDRGQKLFF. CDR3 sequence (DNA): TGTGCCAGCAGTGAAGCGCTTCAACGGGACAGGGGTCAAAAACTGTTTTTT.

The rearrangement joins TRBV10-2 to TRBJ1-1; possibly TRBD1 for D (5 bases). The CDR3 is made up of 12 amino acids. Germline V gene lookup returns CDR1 WSHSY and CDR2 SAAADI. Deletions cut 5 bases from V and 7 bases from J, with 11 bases between. CDR3 nucleotide sequence: TGCGCCAGCAGTCCCTCTGGGGGTGAAGCTTTCTTT. It yields the protein CASSPSGGEAFF.

The rearrangement joins TRBV27 to TRBJ1-1; D possibly corresponds to TRBD1 (6 bases). Between the trimmed V and J ends, which lost 4 bases and 1 base, there was a span of 13 bases. This CDR3 contains 15 residues. Per germline, CDR1 MNHEY and CDR2 SMNVEV (reference sequence). The CDR3 DNA reads TGTGCCAGCAGTTCTCGGACAGCCCAGAACACTGAAGCTTTCTTT. It codes for CASSSRTAQNTEAFF.

The genes are TRBV5-5 and TRBJ2-1; 13 bases fit TRBD2. CDR3 length equals 17 residues. CDR1 and CDR2 (germline): SGHKS, YYEKEE (reference sequence). With V trimmed by 4 bases and J by 9 bases, 13 bases remained unmatched. This chain's CDR3 is CASSPRAGGLAGAEQFF. The CDR3 DNA is TGTGCCAGCAGCCCGCGAGCGGGCGGACTAGCGGGAGCTGAGCAGTTCTTC.

The rearrangement links TRBV6-1 to TRBJ2-7; D unclear. CDR3 length: 14 residues. Germline CDR1 MNHNS, CDR2 SASEGT. Between the trimmed V and J ends, which lost 8 bases and 2 bases, there was a span of 16 bases. CDR3 nucleotide sequence: TGTGCCAGCTATAGCCGGTCTCCGACCTACGAGCAGTACTTC. It encodes CASYSRSPTYEQYF.

The CDR3 DNA reads as TGTGCCAGCGTAGGGCGAAGCTTTGGTGGCACTGAAGCTTTCTTT. Residues: CASVGRSFGGTEAFF. The V call is TRBV11-3, the J call TRBJ1-1; D is unresolved. Germline V gives CDR1 SGHNT, CDR2 YENEEA. The ends were cut back, 8 bases at V and 4 bases at J, with 20 bases in the middle. CDR3 size: 15 residues.

The chain combines TRBV7-8 with TRBJ2-7; 9 bases fit TRBD2. The length of the CDR3 is 15 residues. The ends lost 5 bases at V and 3 bases at J; junction bases unmatched: 8. The V gene's germline CDR1 is SGHVS and CDR2 FQNEAQ. DNA of the CDR3: TGTGCCAGCAGCCTTGCCGGGACTAGCCGCTACGAGCAGTACTTC. Encoded protein: CASSLAGTSRYEQYF.

This rearrangement joins TRBV20-1 to TRBJ2-1, with D tentatively TRBD1 or TRBD2 (5 bases each). Germline V gives CDR1 DFQATT, CDR2 SNEGSKA (reference sequence). Trimming cost V 5 bases and J 16 bases, with 18 bases left between them. This CDR3 has 11 amino acids. The chain's CDR3 is CSAGVGAPGFF. CDR3 sequence (DNA): TGCAGTGCTGGAGTTGGGGCCCCGGGATTCTTC.

This clone has only a few counts. The rearrangement links TRBV5-4 to TRBJ1-1; D is undetermined. Between the trimmed V and J ends, which lost 1 base and 1 base, there was a span of 11 bases. There are 15 residues in the CDR3. In germline, CDR1 is SGHNT, CDR2 YYREEE (reference sequence). The chain's CDR3 is CASSLYSGGNTEAFF. The CDR3, as DNA: TGTGCCAGCAGCTTGTATTCCGGCGGGAACACTGAAGCTTTCTTT.

The chain uses TRBV6-5 and TRBJ2-1, with 8 bases identical to TRBD1. Germline CDR1 MNHEY, CDR2 SVGAGI. This CDR3 spans 14 amino acids. J gave up 7 bases and V 6 bases, and 8 bases lay outside the gene matches. CDR3: CASSTETGANEQFF. The CDR3 DNA reads TGTGCCAGCAGCACCGAGACAGGGGCGAATGAGCAGTTCTTC.

The V call is TRBV2, the J call TRBJ2-5, with 8 nucleotides matching TRBD1. The CDR3 length is 15 residues. Germline CDR1 SNHLY, CDR2 FYNNEI. Unmatched junction bases numbered 11, after V lost 6 bases and J lost 5 bases. CDR3 nucleotides: TGTGCCAGCAGCCCCTACAGGGGGGTCGGGGAGACCCAGTACTTC. This encodes CASSPYRGVGETQYF. Using reference TRBV2 and TRBJ2-5 for the parts outside the CDR3, the full variable domain is EPEVTQTPSHQVTQMGQEVILRCVPISNHLYFYWYRQILGQKVEFLVSFYNNEISEKSEIFDDQFSVERPDGSNFTLKIRSTKLEDSAMYFCASSPYRGVGETQYFGPGTRLLVL.

This chain connects TRBV30 to TRBJ2-2; D perhaps matches TRBD1 (6 bases). Germline CDR1 GTSNPN, CDR2 SVGIG (reference sequence). This CDR3 is built from 14 residues. Trimming removed 4 bases at V and 4 bases at J, with 13 bases between. The CDR3 loop is CAWTLGQITGELFF. The DNA of the CDR3 is TGTGCCTGGACCCTGGGACAAATCACCGGGGAGCTGTTTTTT.

The V gene is TRBV5-1, the J gene TRBJ2-3; D perhaps matches TRBD1 (6 bases). This CDR3 is 15 amino acids long. The V end lost 4 bases, the J end lost 4 bases, and 16 bases lay between the germline ends. Germline CDR1 and CDR2: SGHRS and YFSETQ. The CDR3: CASSLDAGVADTQYF. The CDR3 DNA reads TGCGCCAGCAGCCTAGATGCAGGGGTGGCAGATACGCAGTATTTT.